Listed below are T cell receptor beta chains from one sample, sequenced in a study of T cell repertoires in cytomegalovirus infection. Their cognate antigens are unknown. From the reads, TCRdb called clonotypes with MiXCR, one entry per CDR3 protein. The sample carries a few hundred thousand distinct CDR3 sequences, almost 30% recorded once. The material was cultured PBMCs, obtained from culture after CMV antigen stimulation. These receptors originate from a human donor in good health (CMV status not recorded). Some clones in this sample may be carry-over from other donors' samples. Each CDR3 is given with its conserved first and last residue. The D gene is left open where the match is weak. Size values are once, few and many counts, or a class for expanded clones, and some rows have none.

V gene: TRBV18; D gene: -; clone size: -; J gene: TRBJ1-2; CDR3 protein: CASSPGAGDGYTF; CDR3 DNA: TGTGCCAGCTCACCCGGGGCGGGCGATGGCTACACCTTC
V gene: TRBV7-2; D gene: TRBD2; clone size: few; J gene: TRBJ2-2; CDR3 protein: CASSSFAGGTGELFF; CDR3 DNA: TGTGCCAGCAGCTCCTTTGCGGGAGGTACCGGGGAGCTGTTTTTT
V gene: TRBV12-3/TRBV12-4; D gene: TRBD1; clone size: many; J gene: TRBJ1-5; CDR3 protein: CASSYSGGGQPQHF; CDR3 DNA: TGTGCCAGCAGTTATTCAGGGGGAGGCCAGCCCCAGCATTTT
V gene: TRBV27; D gene: -; clone size: -; J gene: TRBJ2-1; CDR3 protein: CASSHTTNNEQFF; CDR3 DNA: TGTGCCAGCAGTCATACTACAAACAATGAGCAGTTCTTC
V gene: TRBV20-1; D gene: -; clone size: few; J gene: TRBJ2-7; CDR3 protein: CSARDPDTWGDSYEQYF; CDR3 DNA: TGCAGTGCTAGAGACCCTGATACCTGGGGCGACTCCTACGAGCAGTACTTC
V gene: TRBV19; D gene: -; clone size: -; J gene: TRBJ1-5; CDR3 protein: CASSKGGNSNQPQHF; CDR3 DNA: TGTGCCAGTAGTAAAGGAGGGAATAGCAATCAGCCCCAGCATTTT
V gene: TRBV12-3/TRBV12-4; D gene: -; clone size: few; J gene: TRBJ2-1; CDR3 protein: CASSWSGSLRDEQFF; CDR3 DNA: TGTGCCAGCAGTTGGTCGGGATCATTAAGGGATGAGCAGTTCTTC
V gene: TRBV4-1; D gene: -; clone size: -; J gene: TRBJ1-5; CDR3 protein: CASSQGRGLNQPQHF; CDR3 DNA: TGCGCCAGCAGCCAAGGGCGGGGGTTAAATCAGCCCCAGCATTTT
V gene: TRBV20-1; D gene: -; clone size: few; J gene: TRBJ1-2; CDR3 protein: CSARDSTRGVGDGYTF; CDR3 DNA: TGCAGTGCTAGAGATTCCACTCGGGGCGTCGGAGATGGCTACACCTTC
V gene: TRBV7-9; D gene: -; clone size: -; J gene: TRBJ1-1; CDR3 protein: CASSASQVANTEAFF; CDR3 DNA: TGTGCCAGCAGCGCCTCCCAGGTGGCGAACACTGAAGCTTTCTTT
V gene: TRBV3-1; D gene: -; clone size: -; J gene: TRBJ2-3; CDR3 protein: CASSQGPSSTDTQYF; CDR3 DNA: TGTGCCAGCAGCCAGGGGCCCTCTAGCACAGATACGCAGTATTTT
V gene: TRBV27; D gene: -; clone size: -; J gene: TRBJ2-5; CDR3 protein: CASSSVPGQETQYF; CDR3 DNA: TGTGCCAGCAGTTCAGTTCCGGGGCAAGAGACCCAGTACTTC
V gene: TRBV7-8; D gene: -; clone size: few; J gene: TRBJ2-7; CDR3 protein: CASSIRDVAYEQYF; CDR3 DNA: TGTGCCAGCAGCATCCGGGACGTAGCCTACGAGCAGTACTTC
V gene: TRBV7-2; D gene: -; clone size: -; J gene: TRBJ2-7; CDR3 protein: CASSLASTGSYEQYF; CDR3 DNA: TGTGCCAGCAGCTTAGCTAGTACAGGTTCCTACGAGCAGTACTTC
V gene: TRBV7-2; D gene: TRBD2; clone size: many; J gene: TRBJ2-7; CDR3 protein: CASSSRAGGPYEQYF; CDR3 DNA: TGTGCCAGCAGCTCGAGAGCGGGAGGCCCCTACGAGCAGTACTTC
V gene: TRBV7-6; D gene: -; clone size: few; J gene: TRBJ1-1; CDR3 protein: CASSSQIGTRTEAFF; CDR3 DNA: TGTGCCAGCAGCTCCCAAATAGGCACGAGGACTGAAGCTTTCTTT
V gene: TRBV4-2; D gene: -; clone size: -; J gene: TRBJ2-7; CDR3 protein: CASSRASGDSYEQYF; CDR3 DNA: TGTGCCAGCAGCCGGGCGAGCGGCGACTCCTACGAGCAGTACTTC
V gene: TRBV6-1; D gene: -; clone size: -; J gene: TRBJ2-7; CDR3 protein: CASSLIRDSYSEQYF; CDR3 DNA: TGTGCCAGCAGCCTAATCCGGGACTCCTACTCCGAGCAGTACTTC
V gene: TRBV5-4; D gene: -; clone size: few; J gene: TRBJ1-2; CDR3 protein: CASSLGPEEGYTF; CDR3 DNA: TGTGCCAGCAGCCTGGGTCCTGAAGAAGGCTACACCTTC
V gene: TRBV29-1; D gene: -; clone size: -; J gene: TRBJ1-1; CDR3 protein: CSVTGRMNTEAFF; CDR3 DNA: TGCAGCGTGACGGGACGGATGAACACTGAAGCTTTCTTT
V gene: TRBV28; D gene: -; clone size: many; J gene: TRBJ2-3; CDR3 protein: CASSLSSTDTQYF; CDR3 DNA: TGTGCCAGCAGTTTATCTAGCACAGATACGCAGTATTTT
V gene: TRBV12-3/TRBV12-4; D gene: -; clone size: -; J gene: TRBJ1-2; CDR3 protein: CASSYENRANYGYTF; CDR3 DNA: TGTGCCAGCAGTTATGAAAACAGGGCTAACTATGGCTACACCTTC
V gene: TRBV20-1; D gene: TRBD2; clone size: -; J gene: TRBJ2-7; CDR3 protein: CSARPPAGDYEQYF; CDR3 DNA: TGCAGTGCTCGCCCTCCAGCGGGAGACTACGAGCAGTACTTC
V gene: TRBV29-1; D gene: -; clone size: -; J gene: TRBJ1-1; CDR3 protein: CSVLADGFEAFF; CDR3 DNA: TGCAGCGTTTTAGCTGACGGCTTTGAAGCTTTCTTT
V gene: TRBV27; D gene: TRBD1; clone size: once; J gene: TRBJ1-1; CDR3 protein: CASQSTGGTEAFF; CDR3 DNA: TGTGCCAGCCAATCGACAGGGGGGACTGAAGCTTTCTTT
V gene: TRBV6-6; D gene: -; clone size: few; J gene: TRBJ1-5; CDR3 protein: CASSLDGISGNQPQHF; CDR3 DNA: TGTGCCAGCAGTTTGGACGGGATCTCGGGCAATCAGCCCCAGCATTTT
V gene: TRBV19; D gene: TRBD2; clone size: -; J gene: TRBJ2-1; CDR3 protein: CASNGSGAYNEQFF; CDR3 DNA: TGTGCCAGTAATGGGAGCGGGGCCTACAATGAGCAGTTCTTC
V gene: TRBV12-3/TRBV12-4; D gene: TRBD1; clone size: -; J gene: TRBJ1-1; CDR3 protein: CASTLTMDRGRREAFF; CDR3 DNA: TGTGCCAGCACCTTAACCATGGACAGGGGGCGGAGAGAAGCTTTCTTT
V gene: TRBV7-2; D gene: TRBD1; clone size: -; J gene: TRBJ1-2; CDR3 protein: CASSYSGTVNYGYTF; CDR3 DNA: TGTGCCAGCAGCTACTCCGGGACAGTCAACTATGGCTACACCTTC
V gene: TRBV20-1; D gene: -; clone size: -; J gene: TRBJ1-5; CDR3 protein: CSARGGGENQPQHF; CDR3 DNA: TGCAGTGCTAGGGGGGGGGGGGAGAATCAGCCCCAGCATTTT
V gene: TRBV5-4; D gene: -; clone size: few; J gene: TRBJ1-6; CDR3 protein: CASSLSRYNSPLHF; CDR3 DNA: TGTGCCAGCAGCTTGTCACGGTATAATTCACCCCTCCACTTT
V gene: TRBV5-1; D gene: TRBD2; clone size: -; J gene: TRBJ2-1; CDR3 protein: CASRFSGSSYNEEFF; CDR3 DNA: TGCGCCAGCAGGTTTAGCGGGAGCTCCTACAATGAGGAGTTCTTC
V gene: TRBV3-1; D gene: -; clone size: few; J gene: TRBJ1-1; CDR3 protein: CASSQVAGDTEAFF; CDR3 DNA: TGTGCCAGCAGCCAAGTTGCGGGAGACACTGAAGCTTTCTTT
V gene: TRBV12-3/TRBV12-4; D gene: -; clone size: few; J gene: TRBJ1-1; CDR3 protein: CASSLGRGTTEAFF; CDR3 DNA: TGTGCCAGCAGTTTAGGTCGGGGTACCACTGAAGCTTTCTTT
V gene: TRBV6-5; D gene: TRBD1; clone size: few; J gene: TRBJ1-2; CDR3 protein: CASTKDRRLGYTF; CDR3 DNA: TGTGCCAGCACCAAGGACAGGCGTCTTGGCTACACCTTC
V gene: TRBV20-1; D gene: -; clone size: once; J gene: TRBJ1-5; CDR3 protein: CSASAGTSNQPQHF; CDR3 DNA: TGCAGTGCTAGCGCCGGGACAAGCAATCAGCCCCAGCATTTT
V gene: TRBV7-9; D gene: TRBD2; clone size: -; J gene: TRBJ2-3; CDR3 protein: CASSFGGVATDTQYF; CDR3 DNA: TGTGCCAGCAGCTTTGGGGGGGTTGCCACAGATACGCAGTATTTT
V gene: TRBV5-1; D gene: -; clone size: -; J gene: TRBJ2-1; CDR3 protein: CASSSLMGGPSYNEQFF; CDR3 DNA: TGCGCCAGCAGCTCGCTTATGGGGGGTCCCTCCTACAATGAGCAGTTCTTC
V gene: TRBV7-6; D gene: -; clone size: -; J gene: TRBJ2-5; CDR3 protein: CASSSGATGVYQETQYF; CDR3 DNA: TGTGCCAGCAGCTCCGGGGCGACAGGAGTGTACCAAGAGACCCAGTACTTC
V gene: TRBV4-2; D gene: -; clone size: -; J gene: TRBJ1-1; CDR3 protein: CASSQDLTATNTEAFF; CDR3 DNA: TGTGCCAGCAGCCAAGATCTCACAGCAACGAACACTGAAGCTTTCTTT
V gene: TRBV12-5; D gene: -; clone size: -; J gene: TRBJ1-1; CDR3 protein: CASGLNRATEAFF; CDR3 DNA: TGTGCTAGTGGTTTGAACAGGGCTACTGAAGCTTTCTTT
V gene: TRBV24-1; D gene: -; clone size: once; J gene: TRBJ2-2; CDR3 protein: CATSDGSHTGELFF; CDR3 DNA: TGTGCCACCAGTGACGGCTCTCACACCGGGGAGCTGTTTTTT
V gene: TRBV7-2; D gene: -; clone size: -; J gene: TRBJ1-6; CDR3 protein: CASSYREKRGNSPLHF; CDR3 DNA: TGTGCCAGCAGTTACAGGGAAAAACGGGGAAATTCACCCCTCCACTTT
V gene: TRBV28; D gene: TRBD2; clone size: -; J gene: TRBJ2-3; CDR3 protein: CASSASGLANTDTQYF; CDR3 DNA: TGTGCCAGCAGCGCCTCGGGACTAGCAAACACAGATACGCAGTATTTT
V gene: TRBV6-1; D gene: -; clone size: few; J gene: TRBJ1-5; CDR3 protein: CASTLTRERVRQPQHF; CDR3 DNA: TGTGCCAGCACCCTAACTAGGGAGAGGGTGAGACAGCCCCAGCATTTT
V gene: TRBV27; D gene: -; clone size: -; J gene: TRBJ2-3; CDR3 protein: CASSPRGRAASGTDTQYF; CDR3 DNA: TGTGCCAGCAGCCCCCGTGGGCGAGCGGCTAGCGGCACAGATACGCAGTATTTT
V gene: TRBV9; D gene: TRBD2; clone size: -; J gene: TRBJ2-1; CDR3 protein: CASSVGGLAAYNEQFF; CDR3 DNA: TGTGCCAGCAGCGTAGGGGGACTAGCGGCCTACAATGAGCAGTTCTTC
V gene: TRBV7-6; D gene: TRBD1; clone size: many; J gene: TRBJ2-6; CDR3 protein: CASSQGQGPSGANVLTF; CDR3 DNA: TGTGCCAGCAGCCAGGGACAGGGGCCCTCTGGGGCCAACGTCCTGACTTTC
V gene: TRBV20-1; D gene: TRBD1; clone size: -; J gene: TRBJ2-3; CDR3 protein: CSARYRGYTDTQYF; CDR3 DNA: TGCAGTGCTAGGTACAGGGGATACACAGATACGCAGTATTTT
V gene: TRBV20-1; D gene: -; clone size: -; J gene: TRBJ1-1; CDR3 protein: CSADTMGAVGGTEAFF; CDR3 DNA: TGCAGTGCCGACACAATGGGGGCAGTCGGGGGCACTGAAGCTTTCTTT
V gene: TRBV6-1; D gene: TRBD2; clone size: -; J gene: TRBJ2-2; CDR3 protein: CASSDWTSGRANTGELFF; CDR3 DNA: TGTGCCAGCAGTGACTGGACTAGCGGGAGGGCGAACACCGGGGAGCTGTTTTTT
V gene: TRBV18; D gene: TRBD2; clone size: few; J gene: TRBJ2-1; CDR3 protein: CASSPPGREVGNEQFF; CDR3 DNA: TGTGCCAGCTCACCACCTGGGCGGGAGGTGGGCAATGAGCAGTTCTTC